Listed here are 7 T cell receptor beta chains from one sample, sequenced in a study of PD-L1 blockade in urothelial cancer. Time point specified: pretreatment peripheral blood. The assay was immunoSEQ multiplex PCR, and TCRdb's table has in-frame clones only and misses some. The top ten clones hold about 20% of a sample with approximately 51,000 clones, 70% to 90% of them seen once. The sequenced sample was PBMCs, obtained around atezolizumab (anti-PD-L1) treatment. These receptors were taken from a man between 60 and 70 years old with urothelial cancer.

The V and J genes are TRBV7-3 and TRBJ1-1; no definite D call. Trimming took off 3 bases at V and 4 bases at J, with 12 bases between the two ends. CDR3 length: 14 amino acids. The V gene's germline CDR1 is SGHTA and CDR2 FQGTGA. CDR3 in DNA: TGTGCCAGCAGCTTCTCGGGAGGAGGCACTGAAGCTTTCTTT. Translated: CASSFSGGGTEAFF.

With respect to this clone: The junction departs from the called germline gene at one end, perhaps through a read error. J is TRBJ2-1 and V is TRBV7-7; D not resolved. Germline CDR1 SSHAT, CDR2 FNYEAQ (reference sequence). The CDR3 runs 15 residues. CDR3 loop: CASSLDAGSYNEQFF. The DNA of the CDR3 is TGTGCTAGCAGCTTAGACGCTGGCAGCTACAATGAGCAGTTCTTC.

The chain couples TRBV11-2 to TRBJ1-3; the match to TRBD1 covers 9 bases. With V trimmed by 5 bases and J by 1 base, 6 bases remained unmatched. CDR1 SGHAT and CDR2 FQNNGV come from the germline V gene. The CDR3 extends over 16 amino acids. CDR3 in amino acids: CASSGRTGVSGNTIYF. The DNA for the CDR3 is TGTGCCAGCAGCGGGAGGACAGGGGTTTCTGGAAACACCATATATTTT.

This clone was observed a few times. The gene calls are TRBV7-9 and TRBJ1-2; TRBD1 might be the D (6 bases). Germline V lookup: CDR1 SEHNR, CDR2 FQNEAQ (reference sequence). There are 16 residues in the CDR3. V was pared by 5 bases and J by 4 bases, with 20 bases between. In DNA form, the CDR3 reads TGTGCCAGCAGCCGATCGACAGGAACGATCATCTATGGCTACACCTTC. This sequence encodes CASSRSTGTIIYGYTF.

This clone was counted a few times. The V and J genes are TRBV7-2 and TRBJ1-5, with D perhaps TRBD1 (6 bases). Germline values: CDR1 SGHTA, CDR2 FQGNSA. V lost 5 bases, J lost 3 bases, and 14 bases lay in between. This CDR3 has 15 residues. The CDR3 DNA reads TGTGCCAGCAGCGCGGACAGTCACCTCAATCAGCCCCAGCATTTT. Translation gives CASSADSHLNQPQHF. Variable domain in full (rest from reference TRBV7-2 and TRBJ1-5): GAGVSQSPSNKVTEKGKDVELRCDPISGHTALYWYRQSLGQGLEFLIYFQGNSAPDKSGLPSDRFSAERTGGSVSTLTIQRTQQEDSAVYLCASSADSHLNQPQHFGDGTRLSIL.

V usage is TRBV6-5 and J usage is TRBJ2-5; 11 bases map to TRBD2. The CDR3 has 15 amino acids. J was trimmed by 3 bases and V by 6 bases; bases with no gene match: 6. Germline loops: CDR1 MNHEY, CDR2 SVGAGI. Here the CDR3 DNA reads TGTGCCAGCAGAAGAGGGACTAGCGGAAAAGAGACCCAGTACTTC. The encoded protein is CASRRGTSGKETQYF.

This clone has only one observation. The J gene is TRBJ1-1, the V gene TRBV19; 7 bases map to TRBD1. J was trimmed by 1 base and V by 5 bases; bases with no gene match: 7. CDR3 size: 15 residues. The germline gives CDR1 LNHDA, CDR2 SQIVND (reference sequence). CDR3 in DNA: TGTGCCAGTAGTTTTTCGGGACAGACGAACACTGAAGCTTTCTTT. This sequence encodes CASSFSGQTNTEAFF.